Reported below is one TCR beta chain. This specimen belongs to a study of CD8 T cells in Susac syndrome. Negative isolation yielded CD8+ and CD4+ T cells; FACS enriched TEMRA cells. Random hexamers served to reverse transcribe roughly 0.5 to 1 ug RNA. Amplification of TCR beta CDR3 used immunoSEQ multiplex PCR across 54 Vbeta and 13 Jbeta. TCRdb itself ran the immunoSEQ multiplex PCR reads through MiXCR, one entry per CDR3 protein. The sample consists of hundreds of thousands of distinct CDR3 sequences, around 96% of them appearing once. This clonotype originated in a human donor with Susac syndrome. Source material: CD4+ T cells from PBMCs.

The CDR3 protein is CSVEEGGETQYF. The CDR3 DNA is TGCAGCGTTGAGGAGGGAGGGGAGACCCAGTACTTC. This sequence joins TRBV29-1 and TRBJ2-5, with TRBD2 matching over 7 bases. J gave up 5 bases and V 3 bases, and 3 bases lay outside the gene matches. This CDR3 is 12 amino acids long. CDR1 and CDR2 from the germline V gene are SQVTM and ANQGSEA.